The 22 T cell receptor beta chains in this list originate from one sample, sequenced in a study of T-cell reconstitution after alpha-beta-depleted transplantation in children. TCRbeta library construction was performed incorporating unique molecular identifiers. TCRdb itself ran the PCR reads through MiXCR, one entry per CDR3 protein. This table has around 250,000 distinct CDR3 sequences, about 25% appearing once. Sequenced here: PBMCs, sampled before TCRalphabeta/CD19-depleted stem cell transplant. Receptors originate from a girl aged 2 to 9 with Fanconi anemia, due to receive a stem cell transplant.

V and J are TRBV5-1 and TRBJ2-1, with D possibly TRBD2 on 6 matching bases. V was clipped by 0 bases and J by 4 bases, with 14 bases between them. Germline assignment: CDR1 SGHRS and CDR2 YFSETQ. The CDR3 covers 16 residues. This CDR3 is CASSLARGTLYNEQFF. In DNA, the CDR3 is TGCGCCAGCAGCTTGGCCCGCGGGACGCTATACAATGAGCAGTTCTTC.

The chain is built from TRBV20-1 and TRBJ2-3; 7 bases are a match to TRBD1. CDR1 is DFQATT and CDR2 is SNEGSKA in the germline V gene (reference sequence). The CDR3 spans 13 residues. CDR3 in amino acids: CSVMRGRTDTQYF. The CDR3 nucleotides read TGCTCCGTTATGAGGGGGCGCACAGATACGCAGTATTTT.

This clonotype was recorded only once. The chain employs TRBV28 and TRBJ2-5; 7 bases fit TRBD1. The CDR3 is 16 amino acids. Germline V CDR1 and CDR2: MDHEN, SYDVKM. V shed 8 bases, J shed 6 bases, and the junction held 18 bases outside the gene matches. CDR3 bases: TGTGCCAGCTATCTAACCTTAAGACAGGGAATAAAGACCCAGTACTTC. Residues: CASYLTLRQGIKTQYF.

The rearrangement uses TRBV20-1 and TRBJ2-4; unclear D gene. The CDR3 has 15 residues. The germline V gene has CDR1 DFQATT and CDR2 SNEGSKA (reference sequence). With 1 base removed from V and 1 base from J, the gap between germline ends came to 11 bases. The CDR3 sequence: CSARVGSWAKNIQYF. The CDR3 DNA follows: TGCAGTGCTAGAGTTGGTAGCTGGGCCAAAAACATTCAGTACTTC.

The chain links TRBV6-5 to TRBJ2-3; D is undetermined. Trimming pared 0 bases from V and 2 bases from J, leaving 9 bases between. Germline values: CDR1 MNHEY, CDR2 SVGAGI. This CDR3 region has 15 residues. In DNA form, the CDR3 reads TGTGCCAGCAGTTACTCGATGGCTGACACAGATACGCAGTATTTT. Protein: CASSYSMADTDTQYF.

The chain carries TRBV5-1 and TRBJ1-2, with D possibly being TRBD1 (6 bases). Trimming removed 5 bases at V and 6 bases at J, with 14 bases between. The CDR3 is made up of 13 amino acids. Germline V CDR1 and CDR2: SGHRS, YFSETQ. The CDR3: CASRLPGEHGYTF. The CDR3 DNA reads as TGCGCCAGCAGACTCCCAGGGGAACATGGCTACACCTTC.

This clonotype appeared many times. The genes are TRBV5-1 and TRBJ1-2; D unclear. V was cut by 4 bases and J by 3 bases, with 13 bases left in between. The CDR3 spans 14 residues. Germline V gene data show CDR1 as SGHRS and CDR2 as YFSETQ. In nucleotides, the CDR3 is TGCGCCAGCAGCCCAGGCTTACCCGACTATGGCTACACCTTC. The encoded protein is CASSPGLPDYGYTF.

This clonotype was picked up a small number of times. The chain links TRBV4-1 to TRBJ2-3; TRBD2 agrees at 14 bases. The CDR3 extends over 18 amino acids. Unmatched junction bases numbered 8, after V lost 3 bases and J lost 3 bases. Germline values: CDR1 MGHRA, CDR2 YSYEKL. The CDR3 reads CASSQEGLAGEYTDTQYF. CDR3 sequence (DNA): TGCGCCAGCAGCCAGGAGGGACTAGCGGGAGAGTATACAGATACGCAGTATTTT.

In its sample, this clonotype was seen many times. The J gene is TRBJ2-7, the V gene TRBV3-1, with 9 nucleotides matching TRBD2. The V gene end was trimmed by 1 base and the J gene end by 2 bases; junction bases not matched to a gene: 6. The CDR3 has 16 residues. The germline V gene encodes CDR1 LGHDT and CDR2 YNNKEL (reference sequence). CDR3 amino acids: CASSQVSGSDTYEQYF. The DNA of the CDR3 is TGTGCCAGCAGCCAAGTTAGCGGGAGTGACACCTACGAGCAGTACTTC.

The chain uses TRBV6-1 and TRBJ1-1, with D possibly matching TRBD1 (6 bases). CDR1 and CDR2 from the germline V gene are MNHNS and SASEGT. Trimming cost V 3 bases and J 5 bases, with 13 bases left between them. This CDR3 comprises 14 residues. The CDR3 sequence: CASSDQGSRTEAFF. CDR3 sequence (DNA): TGTGCCAGCAGTGATCAGGGGAGTAGAACTGAAGCTTTCTTT.

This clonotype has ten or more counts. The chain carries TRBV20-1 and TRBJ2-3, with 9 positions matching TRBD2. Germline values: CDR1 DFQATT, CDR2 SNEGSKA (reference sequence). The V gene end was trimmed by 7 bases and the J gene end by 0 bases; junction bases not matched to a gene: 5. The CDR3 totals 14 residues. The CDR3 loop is CSVLLAGSTDTQYF. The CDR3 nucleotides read TGCAGTGTATTGCTAGCGGGGAGCACAGATACGCAGTATTTT.

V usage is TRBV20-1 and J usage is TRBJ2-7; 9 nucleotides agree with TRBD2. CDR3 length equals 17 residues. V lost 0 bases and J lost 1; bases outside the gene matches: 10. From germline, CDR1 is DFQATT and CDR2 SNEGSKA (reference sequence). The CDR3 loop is CSARDPGLAGKSYEQYF. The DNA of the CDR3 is TGCAGTGCTAGAGATCCAGGGCTAGCGGGGAAGTCCTACGAGCAGTACTTC.

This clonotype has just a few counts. The CDR3 sequence: CSVEDRVEELFF. CDR3 coding DNA: TGCAGCGTTGAGGACAGGGTGGAGGAGCTGTTTTTT. The J gene is TRBJ2-2, the V gene TRBV29-1; TRBD1 agrees at 8 bases. J lost 10 bases, V lost 3 bases, and 4 bases had no gene match. CDR3 length: 12 amino acids. Germline V gene sequence: CDR1 SQVTM, CDR2 ANQGSEA.

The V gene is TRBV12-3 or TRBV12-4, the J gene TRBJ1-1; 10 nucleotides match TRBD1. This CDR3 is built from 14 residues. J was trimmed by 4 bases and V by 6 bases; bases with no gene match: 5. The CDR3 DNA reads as TGTGCCAGCAGGCTGACAGGGGGCCGCACTGAAGCTTTCTTT. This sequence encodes CASRLTGGRTEAFF.

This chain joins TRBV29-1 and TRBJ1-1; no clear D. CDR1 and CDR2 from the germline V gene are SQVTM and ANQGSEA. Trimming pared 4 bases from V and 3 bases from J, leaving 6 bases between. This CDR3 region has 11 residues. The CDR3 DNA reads TGCAGCGTTGCGCGGTACACTGAAGCTTTCTTT. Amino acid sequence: CSVARYTEAFF.

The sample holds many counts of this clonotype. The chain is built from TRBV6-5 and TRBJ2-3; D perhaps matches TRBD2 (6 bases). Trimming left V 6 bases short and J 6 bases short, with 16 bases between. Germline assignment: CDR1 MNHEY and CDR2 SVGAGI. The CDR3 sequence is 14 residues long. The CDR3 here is CASRRLDFFDTQYF. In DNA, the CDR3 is TGTGCCAGCAGGAGACTAGACTTTTTCGATACGCAGTATTTT.

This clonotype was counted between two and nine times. CDR3 amino acids: CASSEVNGGGYTF. For the CDR3, the DNA is TGTGCCAGCAGTGAAGTTAATGGCGGTGGCTACACCTTC. The V call is TRBV6-1, the J call TRBJ1-2; no clear D. The length of the CDR3 is 13 residues. CDR1 is MNHNS and CDR2 is SASEGT in the germline V gene. V was clipped by 1 base and J by 7 bases, with 10 bases between them.

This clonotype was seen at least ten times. The CDR3 DNA follows: TGCAGTGCGCGGAGGGACGGACGCGAGCAGTACTTC. Translation gives CSARRDGREQYF. J is TRBJ2-7 and V is TRBV20-1; weak D call: TRBD2 (6 bases). Trimming left V 6 bases short and J 6 bases short, with 15 bases between. The germline V gene has CDR1 DFQATT and CDR2 SNEGSKA (reference sequence). The CDR3 has 12 residues.

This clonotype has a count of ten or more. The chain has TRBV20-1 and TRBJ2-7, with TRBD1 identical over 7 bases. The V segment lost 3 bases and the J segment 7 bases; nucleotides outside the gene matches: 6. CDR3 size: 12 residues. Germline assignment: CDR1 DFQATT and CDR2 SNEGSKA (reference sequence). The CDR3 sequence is CSASRQGGEQYF. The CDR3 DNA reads TGCAGTGCTAGCCGACAGGGCGGGGAGCAGTACTTC.

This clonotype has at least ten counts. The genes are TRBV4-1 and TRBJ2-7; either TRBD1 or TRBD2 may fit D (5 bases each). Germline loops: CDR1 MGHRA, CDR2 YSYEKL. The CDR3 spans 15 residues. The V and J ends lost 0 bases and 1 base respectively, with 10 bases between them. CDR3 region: CASSQEGTESYEQYF. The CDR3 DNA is TGCGCCAGCAGCCAAGAAGGGACCGAGTCCTACGAGCAGTACTTC.

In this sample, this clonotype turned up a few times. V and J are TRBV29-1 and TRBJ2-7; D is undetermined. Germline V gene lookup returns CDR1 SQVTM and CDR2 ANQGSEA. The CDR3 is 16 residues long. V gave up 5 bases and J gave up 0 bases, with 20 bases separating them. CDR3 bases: TGCAGCGTTTCACATGGCTCAAATGTTCCCTCCTACGAGCAGTACTTC. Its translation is CSVSHGSNVPSYEQYF.

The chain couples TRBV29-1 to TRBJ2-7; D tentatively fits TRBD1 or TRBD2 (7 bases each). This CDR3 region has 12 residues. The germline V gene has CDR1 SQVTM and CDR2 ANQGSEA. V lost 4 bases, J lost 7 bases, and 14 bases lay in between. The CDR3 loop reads CSVGTGEGEQYF. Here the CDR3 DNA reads TGCAGCGTTGGCACAGGGGAGGGGGAGCAGTACTTC.